This T cell receptor (beta chain) was identified in a study of T cells and copy number aberrations in small-cell lung cancer. Overall study findings and caveats: Compared with adjacent lung tissue, tumors had lower T-cell richness and clonality and non-significantly lower density.

This CDR3 contains 15 residues. Unmatched junction bases numbered 7, after V lost 6 bases and J lost 7 bases. The V gene's germline CDR1 is SGHTA and CDR2 FQGTGA. Regarding this clone: What it binds is unknown.

Repertoires were generated with immunoSEQ multiplex PCR, while TCRdb's copy carries only in-frame clones and drops some. The data contain about 7,500 clones, approximately 80% of them singletons. This chain uses TRBV7-3 with TRBJ2-1; 12 positions agree with TRBD2. Input material: normal tissue next to the tumor. The TCR sequence derives from a woman aged 45 to 65 with small cell lung cancer. In DNA, the CDR3 is TGTGCCAGCAGTTCGCTAGCGGGAGGGCCGAATGAGCAGTTCTTC. This codes for CASSSLAGGPNEQFF.